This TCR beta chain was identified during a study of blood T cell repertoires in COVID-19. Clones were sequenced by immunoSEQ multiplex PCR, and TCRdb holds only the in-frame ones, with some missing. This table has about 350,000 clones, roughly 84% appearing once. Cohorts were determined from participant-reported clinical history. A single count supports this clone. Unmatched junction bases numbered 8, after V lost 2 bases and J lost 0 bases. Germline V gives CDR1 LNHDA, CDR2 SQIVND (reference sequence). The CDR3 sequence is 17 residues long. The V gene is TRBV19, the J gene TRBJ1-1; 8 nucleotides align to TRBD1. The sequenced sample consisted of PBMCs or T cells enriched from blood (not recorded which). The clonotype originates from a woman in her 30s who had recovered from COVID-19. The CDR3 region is CASSIPPGGRLNTEAFF. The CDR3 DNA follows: TGTGCCAGTAGTATACCCCCAGGGGGCCGGTTGAACACTGAAGCTTTCTTT.